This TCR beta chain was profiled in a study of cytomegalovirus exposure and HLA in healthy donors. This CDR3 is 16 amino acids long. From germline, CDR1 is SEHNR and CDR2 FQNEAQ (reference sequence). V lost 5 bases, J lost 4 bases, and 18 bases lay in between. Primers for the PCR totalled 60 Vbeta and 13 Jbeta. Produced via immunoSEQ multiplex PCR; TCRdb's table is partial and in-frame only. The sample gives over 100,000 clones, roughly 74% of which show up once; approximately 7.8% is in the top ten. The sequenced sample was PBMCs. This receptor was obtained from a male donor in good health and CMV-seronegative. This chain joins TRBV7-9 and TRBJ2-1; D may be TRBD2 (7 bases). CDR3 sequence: CASSLGWEGGYNEQFF. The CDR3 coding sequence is TGTGCCAGCAGCCTGGGGTGGGAGGGGGGATACAATGAGCAGTTCTTC.